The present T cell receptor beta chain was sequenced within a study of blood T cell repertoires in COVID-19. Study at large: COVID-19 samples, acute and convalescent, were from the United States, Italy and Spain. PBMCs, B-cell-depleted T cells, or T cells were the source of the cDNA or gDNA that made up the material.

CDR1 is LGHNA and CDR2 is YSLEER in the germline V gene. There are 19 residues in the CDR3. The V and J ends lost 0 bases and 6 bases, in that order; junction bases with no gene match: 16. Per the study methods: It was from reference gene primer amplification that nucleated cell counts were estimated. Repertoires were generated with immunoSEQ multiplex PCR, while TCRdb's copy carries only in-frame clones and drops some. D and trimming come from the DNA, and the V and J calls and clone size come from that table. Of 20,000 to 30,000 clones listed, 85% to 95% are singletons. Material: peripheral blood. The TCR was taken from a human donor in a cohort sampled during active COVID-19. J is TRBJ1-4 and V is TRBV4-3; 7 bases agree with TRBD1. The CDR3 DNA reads TGCGCCAGCAGCCAAGACCTTGGACAGTCCTCAGGGGGTTATGAAAAACTGTTTTTT. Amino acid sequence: CASSQDLGQSSGGYEKLFF.